Judged by frequency, the clone carrying this T cell receptor (beta chain) is medium-sized. Its cognate antigen is unknown. The iRepertoire multiplex PCR system with TCR subtype-specific primers built both bulk and single-cell libraries. TCRdb processed the multiplex PCR reads again and assigns one entry to each CDR3 protein, with no DNA. Found here are 1,100 to 1,500 distinct CDR3 sequences; the top ten clones hold 46%. This record comes from a study of T cells in severe cutaneous drug reactions. CDR3 size: 15 residues. Per the germline V gene, CDR1 is MNHEY and CDR2 is SMNVEV (reference sequence). The patients sequenced had a carbamazepine-induced Stevens-Johnson syndrome or toxic epidermal necrolysis reaction. Study conclusions and caveats: In carbamazepine-induced Stevens-Johnson syndrome or toxic epidermal necrolysis, TRBV12-4 averaged about 31% in blister cells and 5% to 6% in PBMC.

The V and J genes are TRBV27 and TRBJ2-7; TCRdb's D gene call, TRBD1, goes unchecked for lack of DNA. Sequencing was carried out using cells from a skin blister. The sequence came from a human donor with a severe cutaneous adverse drug reaction. The CDR3 reads CASSPGTNQGYEQYF.